Listed below are T cell receptor beta chains from one sample, sequenced in a study of CD8 T cells in ankylosing spondylitis. TCRdb processed the 5' RACE reads anew with MiXCR; each CDR3 protein has one entry. The sample contains 350,000 to 550,000 distinct CDR3 sequences, 25% to 30% of which appear only once. Material: blood, either unsorted or a sorted T cell fraction (not recorded which). The receptor source for this set is a male donor with ankylosing spondylitis. The CDR3 runs from the conserved cysteine through the conserved F or W. Fields, in order: V gene, D gene, J gene, clone size, CDR3 DNA, CDR3 protein. The D gene is left open where the match is weak. Not every row has a clone size; where given, it reads once, few, many or a size class.

v_gene: TRBV7-8; d_gene: .; j_gene: TRBJ2-5; abundance: few; CDR3nt: TGTGCCAGCAGCTTAATATCCCAAGAGTGGGAGACCCAGTACTTC; CDR3aa: CASSLISQEWETQYF
v_gene: TRBV24-1; d_gene: TRBD2; j_gene: TRBJ2-2; abundance: .; CDR3nt: TGTGCCACCAGTGCGGGTGGACTAGCGGGAGGATCCGGGGAGCTGTTTTTT; CDR3aa: CATSAGGLAGGSGELFF
v_gene: TRBV5-1; d_gene: .; j_gene: TRBJ1-1; abundance: many; CDR3nt: TGCGCCAGCAGCTTGGAAGGAGGAGCAGCGCTTGAAGCTTTCTTT; CDR3aa: CASSLEGGAALEAFF
v_gene: TRBV9; d_gene: TRBD2; j_gene: TRBJ2-1; abundance: .; CDR3nt: TGTGCCAGCAGCGTAAGACTAGCGGTGTCCTACAATGAGCAGTTCTTC; CDR3aa: CASSVRLAVSYNEQFF
v_gene: TRBV7-9; d_gene: TRBD1; j_gene: TRBJ2-1; abundance: few; CDR3nt: TGTGCCAGCAGCCAAGGGGACAGGGCCGTTGGGGATGAGCAGTTCTTC; CDR3aa: CASSQGDRAVGDEQFF
v_gene: TRBV19; d_gene: .; j_gene: TRBJ2-2; abundance: .; CDR3nt: TGTGGTACAAGGGGGGACACCGGGGAGCTGTTTTTT; CDR3aa: CGTRGDTGELFF
v_gene: TRBV6-5; d_gene: .; j_gene: TRBJ2-1; abundance: few; CDR3nt: TGTGCCAGCAGTTACGGGAAATTGGGGGCTTTCTCCTACAATGAGCAGTTCTTC; CDR3aa: CASSYGKLGAFSYNEQFF
v_gene: TRBV5-1; d_gene: .; j_gene: TRBJ2-5; abundance: .; CDR3nt: TGCGCCAGCAGCTTTCAAGCGGAGACCCAGTACTTC; CDR3aa: CASSFQAETQYF
v_gene: TRBV5-1; d_gene: .; j_gene: TRBJ1-2; abundance: .; CDR3nt: TGCGCCAGCAGCTCCTTTGGCAGGGTAGGCTACACCTTC; CDR3aa: CASSSFGRVGYTF
v_gene: TRBV7-2; d_gene: .; j_gene: TRBJ2-1; abundance: few; CDR3nt: TGTGCCAGCACCCCACGAACCCAGGGGTGGAGGGATGAGCAGTTCTTC; CDR3aa: CASTPRTQGWRDEQFF
v_gene: TRBV12-3/TRBV12-4; d_gene: .; j_gene: TRBJ1-1; abundance: many; CDR3nt: TGTGCCAGCAGTTCACATGGGGAGAACACTGAAGCTTTCTTT; CDR3aa: CASSSHGENTEAFF
v_gene: TRBV2; d_gene: .; j_gene: TRBJ1-2; abundance: .; CDR3nt: TGTGCCAGCAGAAATGACATGAACTATGGCTACACCTTC; CDR3aa: CASRNDMNYGYTF
v_gene: TRBV9; d_gene: .; j_gene: TRBJ2-3; abundance: .; CDR3nt: TGTGCCAGCAGCGTCATAAGTCCGGATACGCAGTATTTT; CDR3aa: CASSVISPDTQYF
v_gene: TRBV5-1; d_gene: TRBD1; j_gene: TRBJ2-2; abundance: .; CDR3nt: TGCGCCAGCAGCTGGGGGACAGGGAACACCGGGGAGCTGTTTTTT; CDR3aa: CASSWGTGNTGELFF
v_gene: TRBV18; d_gene: TRBD2; j_gene: TRBJ2-5; abundance: .; CDR3nt: TGTGCCAGCTCACCGGGACTAGCGGGAGGATTGGAGACCCAGTACTTC; CDR3aa: CASSPGLAGGLETQYF
v_gene: TRBV29-1; d_gene: .; j_gene: TRBJ2-1; abundance: .; CDR3nt: TGCAGCGTTGAGGGGAGCGACAATGAGCAGTTCTTC; CDR3aa: CSVEGSDNEQFF
v_gene: TRBV20-1; d_gene: TRBD1; j_gene: TRBJ1-6; abundance: many; CDR3nt: TGCAGTGCTAGACCTTATGACAGGGGATCGAGTTCACCCCTCCACTTT; CDR3aa: CSARPYDRGSSSPLHF
v_gene: TRBV25-1; d_gene: TRBD2; j_gene: TRBJ2-1; abundance: .; CDR3nt: TGTGCCAGCAGCCACCCGGGACTAGCCTACAATGAGCAGTTCTTC; CDR3aa: CASSHPGLAYNEQFF
v_gene: TRBV10-3; d_gene: .; j_gene: TRBJ1-1; abundance: few; CDR3nt: TGTGCCATCAGGGGGGGCACTGAAGCTTTCTTT; CDR3aa: CAIRGGTEAFF
v_gene: TRBV12-3/TRBV12-4; d_gene: TRBD2; j_gene: TRBJ2-1; abundance: few; CDR3nt: TGTGCCAGCAGACCACCGGGACTAGCGGGAGTAGGGTACAATGAGCAGTTCTTC; CDR3aa: CASRPPGLAGVGYNEQFF
v_gene: TRBV12-3/TRBV12-4; d_gene: .; j_gene: TRBJ1-2; abundance: .; CDR3nt: TGTGCCAGCAGTCCCTGGGATAACAACTATGGCTACACCTTC; CDR3aa: CASSPWDNNYGYTF
v_gene: TRBV24-1; d_gene: .; j_gene: TRBJ2-1; abundance: .; CDR3nt: TGTGCCACCAGTGACCGCTACACGAACAATGAGCAGTTCTTC; CDR3aa: CATSDRYTNNEQFF
v_gene: TRBV12-3/TRBV12-4; d_gene: .; j_gene: TRBJ1-5; abundance: .; CDR3nt: TGTGCCAGCAGTGATAGTGGGGGGGGGCGCAATCAGCCCCAGCATTTT; CDR3aa: CASSDSGGGRNQPQHF
v_gene: TRBV20-1; d_gene: .; j_gene: TRBJ1-1; abundance: .; CDR3nt: TGCAGTGCTAGAGAAGGATTGGCTGAAGCTTTCTTT; CDR3aa: CSAREGLAEAFF
v_gene: TRBV5-1; d_gene: .; j_gene: TRBJ2-6; abundance: few; CDR3nt: TGCGCCAGCAGCTTGAAAAACTCTGGGGCCAACGTCCTGACTTTC; CDR3aa: CASSLKNSGANVLTF